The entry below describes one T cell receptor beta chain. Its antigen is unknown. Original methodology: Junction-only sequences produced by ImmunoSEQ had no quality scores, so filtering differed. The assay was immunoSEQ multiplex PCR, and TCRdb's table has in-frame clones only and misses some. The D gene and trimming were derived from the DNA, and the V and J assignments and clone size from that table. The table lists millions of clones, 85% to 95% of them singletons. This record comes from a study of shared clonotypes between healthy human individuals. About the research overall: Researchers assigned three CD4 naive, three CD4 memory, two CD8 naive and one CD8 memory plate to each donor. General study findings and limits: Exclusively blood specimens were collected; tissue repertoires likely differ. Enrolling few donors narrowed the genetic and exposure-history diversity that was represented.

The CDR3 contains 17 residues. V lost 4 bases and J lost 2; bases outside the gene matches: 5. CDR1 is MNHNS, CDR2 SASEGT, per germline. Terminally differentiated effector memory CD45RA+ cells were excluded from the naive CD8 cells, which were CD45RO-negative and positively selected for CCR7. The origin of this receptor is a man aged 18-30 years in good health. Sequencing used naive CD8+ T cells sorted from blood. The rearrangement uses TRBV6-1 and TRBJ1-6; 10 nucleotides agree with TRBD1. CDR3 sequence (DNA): TGTGCCAGCAGTGCCGACAGGGGGCGGGCCTATAATTCACCCCTCCACTTT. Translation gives CASSADRGRAYNSPLHF.